The rows below give T cell receptor beta chains drawn from one sample of a study of blood T cell repertoires in COVID-19. Using immunoSEQ multiplex PCR, the repertoire was profiled, and TCRdb retains in-frame clones only, with some absent. The sample consists of more than 90,000 clones, 75% to 90% of them appearing once. The sample comprised peripheral blood. The source of these receptors is a woman aged 70-85 years with acute or convalescent COVID-19. Both conserved end residues are part of each CDR3. A D gene is named only where the DNA matches it firmly. Only some rows state a clone size, as once, few, many or a class for expanded clones.

cdr3_aa: CASSSGSYGYTF
cdr3_nt: TGTGCCAGCAGCTCCGGGAGCTATGGCTACACCTTC
d_call: .
clone_size: .
v_call: TRBV7-6
j_call: TRBJ1-2

cdr3_aa: CTSSEYSYEQYF
cdr3_nt: TGTACCAGCAGCGAATACAGCTACGAGCAGTACTTC
d_call: .
clone_size: .
v_call: TRBV28
j_call: TRBJ2-7

cdr3_aa: CASSLMRGLSDEQFF
cdr3_nt: TGTGCCAGTAGCTTGATGCGGGGGCTTTCCGATGAGCAGTTCTTC
d_call: .
clone_size: once
v_call: TRBV7-9
j_call: TRBJ2-1

cdr3_aa: CASREQGWTEAFF
cdr3_nt: TGTGCCAGCAGGGAACAGGGATGGACTGAAGCTTTCTTT
d_call: .
clone_size: .
v_call: TRBV2
j_call: TRBJ1-1

cdr3_aa: CASSPPGTSRYEQYF
cdr3_nt: TGTGCCAGCAGCCCTCCCGGGACTAGCAGATACGAGCAGTACTTC
d_call: TRBD2
clone_size: .
v_call: TRBV14
j_call: TRBJ2-7

cdr3_aa: CASSLRETHYGYTF
cdr3_nt: TGTGCCAGCAGCTTACGGGAGACTCACTATGGCTACACCTTC
d_call: .
clone_size: .
v_call: TRBV7-2
j_call: TRBJ1-2

cdr3_aa: CASSPRQGFDYGYTF
cdr3_nt: TGTGCCAGCAGCCCCCGACAGGGTTTCGACTATGGCTACACCTTC
d_call: TRBD1
clone_size: .
v_call: TRBV9
j_call: TRBJ1-2

cdr3_aa: CASSASGRDNEQFF
cdr3_nt: TGTGCCAGCAGCGCAAGCGGGAGGGACAATGAGCAGTTCTTC
d_call: TRBD2
clone_size: .
v_call: TRBV3-1/TRBV3-2
j_call: TRBJ2-1

cdr3_aa: CASSIVFNGGGQETQYF
cdr3_nt: TGTGCCAGTAGTATCGTTTTTAACGGCGGGGGCCAAGAGACCCAGTACTTC
d_call: TRBD2
clone_size: .
v_call: TRBV19
j_call: TRBJ2-5

cdr3_aa: CASSLAGTVKAFF
cdr3_nt: TGTGCCAGCAGCTTGGCCGGGACAGTCAAAGCTTTCTTT
d_call: TRBD1
clone_size: .
v_call: TRBV5-4
j_call: TRBJ1-1

cdr3_aa: CASSLETSEYNEQFF
cdr3_nt: TGCGCCAGCAGCTTAGAGACTAGCGAATACAATGAGCAGTTCTTC
d_call: TRBD2
clone_size: .
v_call: TRBV5-1
j_call: TRBJ2-1

cdr3_aa: CASSVGAQVEVTDTQYF
cdr3_nt: TGTGCCAGCAGCGTAGGGGCACAGGTTGAAGTCACAGATACGCAGTATTTT
d_call: .
clone_size: .
v_call: TRBV9
j_call: TRBJ2-3

cdr3_aa: CASSLNGQTAYF
cdr3_nt: TGTGCCAGCAGTTTGAATGGTCAGACTGCGTACTTC
d_call: .
clone_size: .
v_call: TRBV28
j_call: TRBJ2-7

cdr3_aa: CASSLDNAGNQYF
cdr3_nt: TGCGCCAGCAGCTTGGATAATGCGGGGAATCAGTATTTT
d_call: .
clone_size: .
v_call: TRBV5-1
j_call: TRBJ2-3

cdr3_aa: CASSLPGGDGYTF
cdr3_nt: TGCGCCAGCAGCTTGCCGGGAGGAGATGGCTACACCTTC
d_call: .
clone_size: .
v_call: TRBV5-1
j_call: TRBJ1-2

cdr3_aa: CASSLGPGSHNEQFF
cdr3_nt: TGTGCCAGCAGCCTGGGGCCCGGGAGCCACAATGAGCAGTTCTTC
d_call: .
clone_size: once
v_call: TRBV7-2
j_call: TRBJ2-1

cdr3_aa: CASSLAPYNEQFF
cdr3_nt: TGTGCCAGCAGCTTAGCCCCGTACAATGAGCAGTTCTTC
d_call: .
clone_size: .
v_call: TRBV5-4
j_call: TRBJ2-1

cdr3_aa: CASSPDRVDSTDTQYF
cdr3_nt: TGCGCCAGCAGCCCCGACCGGGTGGACTCCACAGATACACAGTATTTT
d_call: .
clone_size: .
v_call: TRBV4-1
j_call: TRBJ2-3

cdr3_aa: CASSQGEGSTEAFF
cdr3_nt: TGTGCCAGCAGCCAAGGGGAAGGGAGCACTGAAGCTTTCTTT
d_call: .
clone_size: .
v_call: TRBV3-1/TRBV3-2
j_call: TRBJ1-1

cdr3_aa: CASRNRGRGTEAFF
cdr3_nt: TGTGCCAGCAGAAACAGGGGGCGAGGGACTGAAGCTTTCTTT
d_call: TRBD1
clone_size: .
v_call: TRBV6-5
j_call: TRBJ1-1

cdr3_aa: CSVGTGSGEQFF
cdr3_nt: TGCAGCGTTGGGACAGGTTCAGGTGAGCAGTTCTTC
d_call: TRBD1
clone_size: .
v_call: TRBV29-1
j_call: TRBJ2-1

cdr3_aa: CASSQEGSRGEEAFF
cdr3_nt: TGTGCCAGCAGCCAAGAAGGGTCTCGGGGGGAAGAAGCTTTCTTT
d_call: .
clone_size: once
v_call: TRBV4-2
j_call: TRBJ1-1

cdr3_aa: CAWTPTGVEGGYTF
cdr3_nt: TGTGCCTGGACCCCAACGGGGGTGGAGGGGGGCTACACCTTC
d_call: .
clone_size: .
v_call: TRBV30
j_call: TRBJ1-2

cdr3_aa: CASRRTGATYEQYF
cdr3_nt: TGTGCCAGCAGGCGGACAGGGGCGACCTACGAGCAGTACTTC
d_call: TRBD1
clone_size: .
v_call: TRBV5-4
j_call: TRBJ2-7

cdr3_aa: CSASSTGQGSEELFF
cdr3_nt: TGCAGCGCCAGTTCCACAGGACAGGGGTCGGAGGAGCTGTTTTTT
d_call: TRBD1
clone_size: .
v_call: TRBV29-1
j_call: TRBJ2-2

cdr3_aa: CASSLMAGANTGELFF
cdr3_nt: TGTGCCAGCAGCTTAATGGCGGGGGCGAACACCGGGGAGCTGTTTTTT
d_call: TRBD2
clone_size: once
v_call: TRBV7-3
j_call: TRBJ2-2

cdr3_aa: CASRSGGGYGYTF
cdr3_nt: TGTGCCAGCAGATCAGGGGGCGGCTATGGCTACACCTTC
d_call: TRBD1
clone_size: .
v_call: TRBV5-4
j_call: TRBJ1-2

cdr3_aa: CASSQDLSGGGFEKLFF
cdr3_nt: TGTGCCAGCAGCCAAGATCTTTCGGGCGGGGGGTTTGAAAAACTGTTTTTT
d_call: .
clone_size: .
v_call: TRBV3-1/TRBV3-2
j_call: TRBJ1-4

cdr3_aa: CASSQARDYGYTF
cdr3_nt: TGTGCCAGCAGCCAGGCCAGGGACTATGGCTACACCTTC
d_call: .
clone_size: .
v_call: TRBV3-1/TRBV3-2
j_call: TRBJ1-2

cdr3_aa: CASSAGTATSTDTQYF
cdr3_nt: TGCGCCAGCAGCGCCGGGACTGCTACTAGCACAGATACGCAGTATTTT
d_call: .
clone_size: .
v_call: TRBV5-1
j_call: TRBJ2-3

cdr3_aa: CASSPGTADNSPLHF
cdr3_nt: TGCGCCAGCAGCCCAGGGACAGCCGATAATTCACCCCTCCACTTT
d_call: TRBD1
clone_size: .
v_call: TRBV5-1
j_call: TRBJ1-6

cdr3_aa: CASSLVGQFYGYTF
cdr3_nt: TGTGCCAGCAGCTTGGTGGGACAGTTCTATGGCTACACCTTC
d_call: TRBD1
clone_size: .
v_call: TRBV5-6
j_call: TRBJ1-2

cdr3_aa: CAVRDRGMPNTEAFF
cdr3_nt: TGTGCCGTCCGGGACAGAGGAATGCCAAACACTGAAGCTTTCTTT
d_call: TRBD1
clone_size: once
v_call: TRBV6-5
j_call: TRBJ1-1

cdr3_aa: CASRATESSYEQYF
cdr3_nt: TGTGCCAGCAGGGCGACAGAGAGCTCCTACGAGCAGTACTTC
d_call: .
clone_size: .
v_call: TRBV2
j_call: TRBJ2-7

cdr3_aa: CASSSKSTSGEETQYF
cdr3_nt: TGTGCCAGCAGTTCCAAATCGACTAGCGGGGAGGAGACCCAGTACTTC
d_call: TRBD2
clone_size: .
v_call: TRBV27
j_call: TRBJ2-5

cdr3_aa: CASLGGEGRLRAFF
cdr3_nt: TGTGCCAGCCTCGGGGGGGAGGGGAGGTTGCGAGCTTTCTTT
d_call: .
clone_size: .
v_call: TRBV6-8
j_call: TRBJ1-1

cdr3_aa: CASRMTGVNSPLHF
cdr3_nt: TGTGCCAGCAGAATGACAGGGGTGAATTCACCCCTCCACTTT
d_call: TRBD1
clone_size: .
v_call: TRBV28
j_call: TRBJ1-6

cdr3_aa: CASSPAGGNQPQHF
cdr3_nt: TGTGCCAGCAGTCCGGCAGGGGGCAATCAGCCCCAGCATTTT
d_call: .
clone_size: .
v_call: TRBV6-6
j_call: TRBJ1-5

cdr3_aa: CASSLAGEAGANVLTF
cdr3_nt: TGTGCCAGCAGTTTAGCGGGAGAGGCTGGGGCCAACGTCCTGACTTTC
d_call: TRBD2
clone_size: .
v_call: TRBV28
j_call: TRBJ2-6

cdr3_aa: CASTTLHNEQFF
cdr3_nt: TGTGCCAGCACCACTCTTCACAATGAGCAGTTCTTC
d_call: .
clone_size: once
v_call: TRBV6-5
j_call: TRBJ2-1

cdr3_aa: CASSYAGGNTEAFF
cdr3_nt: TGTGCCAGCAGTTACGCAGGGGGAAACACTGAAGCTTTCTTT
d_call: TRBD1
clone_size: .
v_call: TRBV7-9
j_call: TRBJ1-1

cdr3_aa: CASSEGLAGVAGELFF
cdr3_nt: TGTGCCAGCAGCGAGGGACTAGCGGGGGTGGCCGGGGAGCTGTTTTTT
d_call: TRBD2
clone_size: .
v_call: TRBV5-4
j_call: TRBJ2-2

cdr3_aa: CASSSTVGGQPQHF
cdr3_nt: TGTGCCAGCAGTTCTACAGTGGGGGGTCAGCCCCAGCATTTT
d_call: .
clone_size: .
v_call: TRBV27
j_call: TRBJ1-5

cdr3_aa: CATSEQEIYEQYF
cdr3_nt: TGTGCCACCAGTGAACAGGAGATTTACGAGCAGTACTTC
d_call: .
clone_size: .
v_call: TRBV24-1
j_call: TRBJ2-7

cdr3_aa: CASREGPNYGYTF
cdr3_nt: TGTGCCAGCAGGGAGGGACCCAACTATGGCTACACCTTC
d_call: .
clone_size: .
v_call: TRBV2
j_call: TRBJ1-2

cdr3_aa: CAWSRDRGEQFF
cdr3_nt: TGTGCCTGGAGCCGAGACAGGGGTGAGCAGTTCTTC
d_call: TRBD1
clone_size: .
v_call: TRBV30
j_call: TRBJ2-1

cdr3_aa: CAWSPRNTIYF
cdr3_nt: TGTGCCTGGAGTCCGAGGAACACCATATATTTT
d_call: .
clone_size: .
v_call: TRBV30
j_call: TRBJ1-3

cdr3_aa: CASEDREINQPQHF
cdr3_nt: TGTGCCAGCGAAGACAGGGAGATAAATCAGCCCCAGCATTTT
d_call: TRBD1
clone_size: .
v_call: TRBV2
j_call: TRBJ1-5

cdr3_aa: CASSLWGGETQYF
cdr3_nt: TGTGCCAGCAGCTTATGGGGGGGCGAGACCCAGTACTTC
d_call: .
clone_size: .
v_call: TRBV11-2
j_call: TRBJ2-5

cdr3_aa: CRAEGASTDTQYF
cdr3_nt: TGCAGGGCCGAAGGGGCGTCGACAGATACGCAGTATTTT
d_call: .
clone_size: .
v_call: TRBV29-1
j_call: TRBJ2-3

cdr3_aa: CSVGEGEAGYTF
cdr3_nt: TGCAGCGTTGGTGAAGGGGAGGCTGGCTACACCTTC
d_call: .
clone_size: .
v_call: TRBV29-1
j_call: TRBJ1-2

cdr3_aa: CASSPLDSRPFF
cdr3_nt: TGTGCCAGCAGTCCCCTTGACTCCCGACCGTTCTTC
d_call: .
clone_size: once
v_call: TRBV27
j_call: TRBJ2-1

cdr3_aa: CASSKPGTGPVGNQPQHF
cdr3_nt: TGTGCCAGCAGCAAACCCGGGACAGGGCCAGTGGGCAATCAGCCCCAGCATTTT
d_call: .
clone_size: .
v_call: TRBV21-1
j_call: TRBJ1-5

cdr3_aa: CASSLRDTWDEQYF
cdr3_nt: TGCGCCAGCAGTCTCCGGGACACGTGGGACGAGCAGTACTTC
d_call: .
clone_size: .
v_call: TRBV10-1
j_call: TRBJ2-7

cdr3_aa: CASSLGRGRDTGELFF
cdr3_nt: TGCGCCAGCAGCTTGGGGAGGGGTCGGGACACCGGGGAGCTGTTTTTT
d_call: .
clone_size: .
v_call: TRBV5-1
j_call: TRBJ2-2

cdr3_aa: CASSLAPDSNQPQHF
cdr3_nt: TGTGCCAGCAGCTTGGCCCCAGATAGCAATCAGCCCCAGCATTTT
d_call: .
clone_size: .
v_call: TRBV5-4
j_call: TRBJ1-5

cdr3_aa: CASSLKVGQGKNIQYF
cdr3_nt: TGTGCCAGCAGCTTAAAGGTAGGACAGGGGAAAAACATTCAGTACTTC
d_call: TRBD1
clone_size: .
v_call: TRBV7-2
j_call: TRBJ2-4

cdr3_aa: CASSPTGTADGYTF
cdr3_nt: TGTGCCAGCAGCCCTACCGGGACAGCCGATGGCTACACCTTC
d_call: TRBD1
clone_size: .
v_call: TRBV9
j_call: TRBJ1-2

cdr3_aa: CASSPRGLAGTEQYF
cdr3_nt: TGTGCCAGCAGCCCAAGGGGACTAGCGGGAACCGAGCAGTACTTC
d_call: TRBD2
clone_size: .
v_call: TRBV7-8
j_call: TRBJ2-7

cdr3_aa: CASSLAGGRYEQYF
cdr3_nt: TGTGCCAGCAGCTTAGCGGGGGGGCGGTACGAGCAGTACTTC
d_call: TRBD2
clone_size: .
v_call: TRBV13
j_call: TRBJ2-7